Following are 32 T cell receptor beta chains from one sample sequenced in a study of neurological immune-mediated disorders. TCRdb redid the calling of the 5' RACE reads with MiXCR, one entry per CDR3 protein. The sample yields around 70,000 distinct CDR3 sequences, around 5.2% seen once. Sequencing was done on a sample of PBMCs. All receptors come from a woman aged 25 to 39 with multiple sclerosis.

This clonotype was detected many times. This chain joins TRBV3-1 and TRBJ2-5; TRBD2 is a possible D gene (6 bases). The CDR3 has 12 residues. Trimming removed 3 bases from V and 5 bases from J, with 7 bases in between. Germline lookup yields CDR1 LGHDT and CDR2 YNNKEL (reference sequence). CDR3 sequence: CASSHAGETQYF. The CDR3 DNA follows: TGTGCCAGCAGCCATGCGGGGGAGACCCAGTACTTC.

This clonotype was recorded at least ten times. The chain is built from TRBV25-1 and TRBJ1-6; the D is unclear. CDR3 length equals 15 residues. Germline assignment: CDR1 MGHDK and CDR2 SYGVNS. The ends were cut back, 3 bases at V and 5 bases at J, with 11 bases in the middle. CDR3 bases: TGTGCCAGCAGTGACCGTGTGTTCGATAATTCACCCCTCCACTTT. Translating gives CASSDRVFDNSPLHF.

V is TRBV7-9 and J is TRBJ1-1; the D gene is possibly TRBD1 (5 bases). V lost 7 bases and J 4 bases, leaving 7 bases between the germline ends. This CDR3 has 11 amino acids. The germline gives CDR1 SEHNR, CDR2 FQNEAQ (reference sequence). In DNA form, the CDR3 reads TGTGCCAGCACCGGGGGCACTGAAGCTTTCTTT. Protein sequence: CASTGGTEAFF.

This clonotype was seen a handful of times. This chain links TRBV12-3 or TRBV12-4 with TRBJ2-1, with 9 bases lining up with TRBD1. Trimming removed 6 bases from V and 13 bases from J; junction bases left unmatched: 7. CDR3 length: 12 amino acids. CDR3 sequence: CASSKTGGLQFF. The CDR3 DNA sequence: TGTGCCAGCAGCAAAACAGGGGGCCTTCAGTTCTTC.

This clonotype was seen many times. The chain is built from TRBV12-3 or TRBV12-4 and TRBJ2-5; D remains ambiguous. The CDR3 is made up of 12 amino acids. The V end was cut by 8 bases, the J end by 5 bases, with 12 bases between. The CDR3 nucleotides read TGTGCCAGCCGGAAAGGGATCGAGACCCAGTACTTC. Residues: CASRKGIETQYF.

This sequence joins TRBV5-1 and TRBJ2-7; perhaps TRBD2 as D (5 bases). The V and J ends lost 0 bases and 3 bases respectively, with 19 bases between them. The CDR3 covers 17 residues. Germline CDR1 and CDR2: SGHRS and YFSETQ. The CDR3 sequence: CASSLDTEGVWDYEQYF. The CDR3, as DNA: TGCGCCAGCAGCTTGGATACCGAGGGCGTTTGGGACTACGAGCAGTACTTC. Supplemented by reference TRBV5-1 and TRBJ2-7, the full variable domain reads KAGVTQTPRYLIKTRGQQVTLSCSPISGHRSVSWYQQTPGQGLQFLFEYFSETQRNKGNFPGRFSGRQFSNSRSEMNVSTLELGDSALYLCASSLDTEGVWDYEQYFGPGTRLTVT.

This clonotype appeared many times. The V gene is TRBV9, the J gene TRBJ1-3, with D uncertain. V lost 0 bases and J 0 bases, leaving 7 bases between the germline ends. From germline, CDR1 is SGDLS and CDR2 YYNGEE. This CDR3 region has 15 residues. The CDR3, as DNA: TGTGCCAGCAGCGTAGGAGCATACTCTGGAAACACCATATATTTT. It translates to CASSVGAYSGNTIYF.

The chain couples TRBV12-3 or TRBV12-4 to TRBJ2-1; 11 bases are a match to TRBD2. J was trimmed by 8 bases and V by 3 bases; bases with no gene match: 9. This CDR3 region has 16 residues. In nucleotides, the CDR3 is TGTGCCAGCAGTTTCGGGGGTAGCGGGGGGGGCCATGAGCAGTTCTTC. Its translation is CASSFGGSGGGHEQFF.

This clonotype was counted ten times or more. One end of the junction does not line up with germline, which may come from a read error. The chain has TRBV29-1 and TRBJ2-5; 8 bases map to TRBD1. The germline CDR1 and CDR2 sequences are SQVTM and ANQGSEA. The CDR3 is 12 residues long. The DNA of the CDR3 is TGCAGCGCGGGACAGGACCAAGTGACCCAGTACTTC. Residues: CSAGQDQVTQYF.

Details on this clonotype: An end of the junction does not agree with germline; a read error may underlie this. V and J are TRBV5-1 and TRBJ1-5; no reliable D call. This CDR3 has 13 residues. Per germline, CDR1 SGHRS and CDR2 YFSETQ. This CDR3 reads CASSVGVGQPQNF. CDR3 bases: TGCGCCAGCAGCGTAGGCGTGGGTCAGCCCCAGAATTTT. Looking up the rest from reference TRBV5-1 and TRBJ1-5 gives the full variable domain: KAGVTQTPRYLIKTRGQQVTLSCSPISGHRSVSWYQQTPGQGLQFLFEYFSETQRNKGNFPGRFSGRQFSNSRSEMNVSTLELGDSALYLCASSVGVGQPQNFGDGTRLSIL.

This clonotype was detected many times. The V and J genes are TRBV5-1 and TRBJ2-7, with 7 bases that match TRBD1. The CDR3 has 18 amino acids. Germline trimming cut 3 bases from V and 3 bases from J; bases unmatched to any gene: 18. CDR1 is SGHRS and CDR2 is YFSETQ in the germline V gene. CDR3 sequence (DNA): TGCGCCAGCAGCTCTGACAGGGTGTCTTCGTCGGTCGTCTACGAGCAGTACTTC. Its translation is CASSSDRVSSSVVYEQYF.

At least ten counts were recorded for this clonotype. A junction end diverges from the germline sequence, so it may reflect a read error. V is TRBV7-7 and J is TRBJ1-4, with a possible D match to TRBD1 (6 bases). The CDR3 extends over 15 amino acids. Germline V gene lookup returns CDR1 SSHAT and CDR2 FNYEAQ (reference sequence). The CDR3 DNA reads as TGTGCTAGCAGCCCCTTGACAGGCCGTAATGAAAAACTGTTTTTT. Amino acids: CASSPLTGRNEKLFF.

This clonotype was picked up a small number of times. The rearrangement joins TRBV20-1 to TRBJ1-3; unclear D gene. The CDR3 has 14 residues. V lost 6 bases and J 2 bases, leaving 14 bases between the germline ends. Germline V lookup: CDR1 DFQATT, CDR2 SNEGSKA (reference sequence). The CDR3 loop is CSAIRANPGNTIYF. The CDR3 coding sequence is TGCAGTGCAATCCGGGCCAATCCTGGAAACACCATATATTTT.

Many counts were recorded for this clonotype. The chain carries TRBV20-1 and TRBJ1-1, with a possible D match to TRBD1 (5 bases). Trimming removed 6 bases at V and 6 bases at J, with 11 bases between. Germline CDR1 and CDR2: DFQATT and SNEGSKA (reference sequence). The CDR3 spans 11 residues. The CDR3 DNA follows: TGCAGTGCACGGGACTTCCCTGAAGCTTTCTTT. It encodes CSARDFPEAFF.

This clonotype was recorded at least ten times. The CDR3 loop is CASSSATGTRGTNEQFF. As DNA, the CDR3 is TGCGCCAGCAGCTCGGCTACCGGGACAAGGGGAACCAATGAGCAGTTCTTC. The rearrangement links TRBV5-1 to TRBJ2-1, with a tentative D call TRBD1 (6 bases). With 3 bases removed from V and 6 bases from J, the gap between germline ends came to 22 bases. Germline CDR1 SGHRS, CDR2 YFSETQ. CDR3 length: 17 residues. The entire variable domain, with the rest obtained from reference TRBV5-1 and TRBJ2-1, is as follows: KAGVTQTPRYLIKTRGQQVTLSCSPISGHRSVSWYQQTPGQGLQFLFEYFSETQRNKGNFPGRFSGRQFSNSRSEMNVSTLELGDSALYLCASSSATGTRGTNEQFFGPGTRLTVL.

This clonotype came up many times. The genes are TRBV2 and TRBJ2-7, with TRBD1 matching over 8 bases. CDR1 SNHLY and CDR2 FYNNEI come from the germline V gene. This CDR3 has 12 amino acids. V shed 9 bases, J shed 3 bases, and the junction held 4 bases outside the gene matches. The CDR3 DNA reads TGTGCCAGAGGACAGGGAGGCTACGAGCAGTACTTC. Protein: CARGQGGYEQYF.

This clonotype was counted at least ten times. This rearrangement joins TRBV5-1 to TRBJ2-7; possible D gene TRBD1, 6 bases. This CDR3 is 14 amino acids long. The ends were cut back, 4 bases at V and 6 bases at J, with 17 bases in the middle. Germline CDR1 and CDR2: SGHRS and YFSETQ. The CDR3 DNA follows: TGCGCCAGCAGCCCAAGGACAGCCTTGGGCGAGCAGTACTTC. Translating gives CASSPRTALGEQYF. Supplemented by reference TRBV5-1 and TRBJ2-7, the full variable domain reads KAGVTQTPRYLIKTRGQQVTLSCSPISGHRSVSWYQQTPGQGLQFLFEYFSETQRNKGNFPGRFSGRQFSNSRSEMNVSTLELGDSALYLCASSPRTALGEQYFGPGTRLTVT.

This clonotype was detected a few times. A much larger clone lies a single base off, so this may be a read error. The CDR3: CASSDGKTIYF. Written as DNA, the CDR3 is TGTGCCAGCAGCGATGGAAAAACCATATATTTT. The V call is TRBV3-1, the J call TRBJ1-3; D remains ambiguous. There are 11 residues in the CDR3. Germline CDR1 and CDR2: LGHDT and YNNKEL (reference sequence).

This clonotype was recorded a few times. This chain links TRBV2 with TRBJ2-5, with 8 nucleotides matching TRBD1. CDR1 SNHLY and CDR2 FYNNEI come from the germline V gene. The CDR3 loop spans 15 amino acids. V shed 5 bases and J 2 bases; nucleotides not matched to a gene: 7. DNA for the CDR3: TGTGCCAGCAGTTCAACAGGGGGAGGACAAGAGACCCAGTACTTC. This codes for CASSSTGGGQETQYF. The full variable domain, completed using reference TRBV2 and TRBJ2-5, is EPEVTQTPSHQVTQMGQEVILRCVPISNHLYFYWYRQILGQKVEFLVSFYNNEISEKSEIFDDQFSVERPDGSNFTLKIRSTKLEDSAMYFCASSSTGGGQETQYFGPGTRLLVL.

This clonotype was detected many times. The chain combines TRBV3-1 with TRBJ2-5; D is uncertain. CDR3 length equals 15 residues. V was clipped by 1 base and J by 0 bases, with 9 bases between them. The V gene's germline CDR1 is LGHDT and CDR2 YNNKEL (reference sequence). CDR3 bases: TGTGCCAGCAGCCAAGTTGTTGAGAACCAAGAGACCCAGTACTTC. Residues: CASSQVVENQETQYF.

This clonotype was counted ten times or more. The chain employs TRBV20-1 and TRBJ1-1; maybe TRBD1 (5 bases). With 0 bases removed from V and 0 bases from J, the gap between germline ends came to 14 bases. The V gene's germline CDR1 is DFQATT and CDR2 SNEGSKA (reference sequence). The CDR3 has 16 residues. The CDR3 here is CSARDAGRAVNTEAFF. CDR3 bases: TGCAGTGCTAGAGATGCAGGGAGGGCGGTGAACACTGAAGCTTTCTTT.

There are many counts of this clonotype. This chain connects TRBV7-8 to TRBJ1-4; D gene ambiguous. CDR3 length equals 15 residues. Germline assignment: CDR1 SGHVS and CDR2 FQNEAQ. V lost 3 bases to trimming and J lost 0 bases, with 8 bases between them. The CDR3 region is CASSFLGTTNEKLFF. The DNA of the CDR3 is TGTGCCAGCAGCTTTCTGGGGACAACTAATGAAAAACTGTTTTTT.

This clonotype was found many times. This chain links TRBV5-1 with TRBJ2-7; possibly TRBD1 for D (6 bases). This CDR3 is 12 amino acids long. In germline, CDR1 is SGHRS, CDR2 YFSETQ. Trimming removed 3 bases from V and 3 bases from J, with 7 bases in between. CDR3 amino acids: CASSSDSYEQYF. The DNA for the CDR3 is TGCGCCAGCAGCTCGGACAGCTACGAGCAGTACTTC.

In its sample, this clonotype was seen many times. The genes are TRBV18 and TRBJ2-6; 7 nucleotides agree with TRBD1. The V gene end was trimmed by 6 bases and the J gene end by 4 bases; junction bases not matched to a gene: 6. Germline V CDR1 and CDR2: KGHSH, LQKENI. The CDR3 loop spans 15 amino acids. In DNA form, the CDR3 reads TGTGCCAGCTCCCGACAGGGTAGCGGGGCCAACGTCCTGACTTTC. Its protein is CASSRQGSGANVLTF.

This rearrangement joins TRBV5-1 to TRBJ1-3; D is unclear. Germline V lookup: CDR1 SGHRS, CDR2 YFSETQ. The CDR3 extends over 11 amino acids. DNA for the CDR3: TGCGCAAGAAGCTCCGGAAACACCATATATTTT. The encoded protein is CARSSGNTIYF. Drawing the rest from reference TRBV5-1 and TRBJ1-3, the complete variable domain is KAGVTQTPRYLIKTRGQQVTLSCSPISGHRSVSWYQQTPGQGLQFLFEYFSETQRNKGNFPGRFSGRQFSNSRSEMNVSTLELGDSALYLCARSSGNTIYFGEGSWLTVV.

The table lists this clonotype with many counts. The V and J genes are TRBV20-1 and TRBJ2-5; 7 positions agree with TRBD2. The V and J ends lost 0 bases and 5 bases, in that order; junction bases with no gene match: 9. There are 15 residues in the CDR3. The germline V gene encodes CDR1 DFQATT and CDR2 SNEGSKA (reference sequence). The CDR3 protein is CSARDFGLGRETQYF. Written as DNA, the CDR3 is TGCAGTGCTAGAGATTTCGGACTAGGGAGGGAGACCCAGTACTTC.

This clonotype is medium-sized (0.01 to 0.1%) in the sample. The V gene is TRBV5-6, the J gene TRBJ2-3, with D unresolved. Trimming removed 0 bases from V and 6 bases from J, with 14 bases in between. Germline CDR1 SGHDT, CDR2 YYEEEE. The CDR3 consists of 15 residues. CDR3 amino acids: CASSLALVLSDTQYF. Written as DNA, the CDR3 is TGTGCCAGCAGCTTGGCCTTAGTCCTTAGTGATACGCAGTATTTT.

There are many counts of this clonotype. This rearrangement joins TRBV20-1 to TRBJ2-1, with 15 bases that match TRBD2. The CDR3 spans 17 residues. Germline CDR1 reads DFQATT; CDR2 reads SNEGSKA (reference sequence). Here the CDR3 reads CGTSGLAGGRSYNEQFF. The CDR3 coding sequence is TGCGGGACTTCGGGACTAGCGGGGGGCCGCTCCTACAATGAGCAGTTCTTC.

This clonotype was observed many times. The chain combines TRBV4-1 with TRBJ2-1; 9 positions agree with TRBD2. Germline V gives CDR1 MGHRA, CDR2 YSYEKL. The junction had 7 bases not matched to a gene; V was cut back by 4 bases and J by 6 bases. The CDR3 runs to 15 residues. CDR3: CASSRGGGALNEQFF. CDR3 sequence (DNA): TGCGCCAGCAGCCGGGGCGGGGGGGCCCTCAATGAGCAGTTCTTC.

With respect to this clonotype: An end of the junction differs from the germline gene, which may be a read error. The chain employs TRBV30 and TRBJ1-6; possible D gene TRBD1, 6 bases. CDR3 length equals 13 residues. The germline V gene encodes CDR1 GTSNPN and CDR2 SVGIG (reference sequence). CDR3 amino acids: CAWAGTRYSPLNF. The CDR3 coding sequence is TGTGCCTGGGCCGGGACACGATATTCACCCCTCAACTTT.

This clonotype was detected ten times or more. The chain is built from TRBV29-1 and TRBJ1-2; 9 bases align to TRBD1. Looked up from germline, CDR1 is SQVTM and CDR2 is ANQGSEA. The CDR3 length is 14 residues. J was trimmed by 8 bases and V by 5 bases; bases with no gene match: 12. CDR3 nucleotide sequence: TGCAGCGTTACAGGGGGCGCGAGGGCGAGAGGCTACACCTTC. This sequence encodes CSVTGGARARGYTF.

The chain has TRBV5-1 and TRBJ2-1, with 7 nucleotides matching TRBD1. J gave up 0 bases and V 0 bases, and 3 bases lay outside the gene matches. In germline, CDR1 is SGHRS, CDR2 YFSETQ. This CDR3 has 16 amino acids. CDR3 in amino acids: CASSLGGGSSYNEQFF. Written as DNA, the CDR3 is TGCGCCAGCAGCTTGGGAGGGGGCAGCTCCTACAATGAGCAGTTCTTC. Using reference TRBV5-1 and TRBJ2-1 for the parts outside the CDR3, the full variable domain is KAGVTQTPRYLIKTRGQQVTLSCSPISGHRSVSWYQQTPGQGLQFLFEYFSETQRNKGNFPGRFSGRQFSNSRSEMNVSTLELGDSALYLCASSLGGGSSYNEQFFGPGTRLTVL.